This T cell receptor (beta chain) came from a study of blood T cell repertoires in COVID-19. Assay: immunoSEQ multiplex PCR; the TCRdb copy retains only in-frame clones and omits some. The sample lists fewer than 150,000 clones, about 88% occurring once. CDR3 length: 17 residues. Germline V CDR1 and CDR2: SGHTA, FQGNSA. With 2 bases clipped from V and 2 bases from J, the junction kept 6 bases outside the gene matches. The V and J genes are TRBV7-2 and TRBJ2-1, with 10 bases fitting TRBD1. Sequences were obtained from peripheral blood. The source is a man in his forties or fifties with acute or convalescent COVID-19. The CDR3 is CASSLWTGGGPYNEQFF. The CDR3 nucleotides are TGTGCCAGCAGCTTATGGACAGGGGGTGGACCCTACAATGAGCAGTTCTTC.